A selection of T cell receptor beta chains follows, all from one sample in a study of blood T cells in healthy people across ages. MiXCR, run by TCRdb on the 5' RACE reads, gives a single entry per CDR3 protein. The sample yields around 710,000 distinct CDR3 sequences, roughly 41% seen once. The sample taken for sequencing was blood. Source of these receptors: an older woman in good health. Both conserved end residues are trimmed from each CDR3. The order of the fields is clone size, V gene, CDR3 protein. Where a row states a size, it is once, few, many or the class of an expanded clone; other rows omit it.

clone size: few; V gene: TRBV5-1; CDR3 protein: ASRGSFNQPQH
clone size: .; V gene: TRBV28; CDR3 protein: ASSRTGEDIQY
clone size: .; V gene: TRBV27; CDR3 protein: ASRGGQGLTLEAF
clone size: few; V gene: TRBV7-6; CDR3 protein: ASSLDSLAYEQY
clone size: .; V gene: TRBV20-1; CDR3 protein: SASFTGVYTEAF
clone size: few; V gene: TRBV20-1; CDR3 protein: SAQRINRVSTKNIQY
clone size: many; V gene: TRBV20-1; CDR3 protein: SVGGGGNEQF
clone size: few; V gene: TRBV6-1; CDR3 protein: ASSPTWEGNIQY
clone size: .; V gene: TRBV28; CDR3 protein: ASSLDFLGSYEQY
clone size: .; V gene: TRBV27; CDR3 protein: ASSFKTGANVLT
clone size: few; V gene: TRBV18; CDR3 protein: ASSSGTARSEQY
clone size: .; V gene: TRBV28; CDR3 protein: ASSFPGPGTDTQY
clone size: few; V gene: TRBV9; CDR3 protein: ASSVGTSLYEQF
clone size: .; V gene: TRBV4-2; CDR3 protein: ASSRVGASNKSSYNEQF
clone size: few; V gene: TRBV18; CDR3 protein: ASSPPNGPAGENNEQF
clone size: .; V gene: TRBV29-1; CDR3 protein: SVVTGDQPRH
clone size: .; V gene: TRBV7-3; CDR3 protein: ASSPRGTCTQY
clone size: .; V gene: TRBV27; CDR3 protein: ASSARGRLEQY
clone size: few; V gene: TRBV3-1; CDR3 protein: ASSQGRDREKLF
clone size: few; V gene: TRBV3-1; CDR3 protein: ASSPRASGIDEQF
clone size: once; V gene: TRBV5-1; CDR3 protein: ASSLGGQAWNTEAF
clone size: .; V gene: TRBV4-3; CDR3 protein: ASSRTSDSSTDTQY
clone size: few; V gene: TRBV7-6; CDR3 protein: ASSLLGQTQY
clone size: many; V gene: TRBV12-3/TRBV12-4; CDR3 protein: ASSLGGLAGGFQY
clone size: few; V gene: TRBV18; CDR3 protein: ASSPGSPNEQF
clone size: .; V gene: TRBV15; CDR3 protein: ATSRSLGRYEQY
clone size: few; V gene: TRBV25-1; CDR3 protein: ASSEFRDRVDYT
clone size: few; V gene: TRBV13; CDR3 protein: ASSLAPIGRGEQY
clone size: .; V gene: TRBV20-1; CDR3 protein: SADLRTGVQF
clone size: .; V gene: TRBV3-1; CDR3 protein: ASSQDAPYAGLATDTQY
clone size: .; V gene: TRBV9; CDR3 protein: ASSGTGNSYNEQF
clone size: many; V gene: TRBV5-5; CDR3 protein: ASSWGQGARETQY
clone size: .; V gene: TRBV2; CDR3 protein: ASGLDGRTDTQY
clone size: few; V gene: TRBV12-3/TRBV12-4; CDR3 protein: ASSLGLAGRNEQY
clone size: .; V gene: TRBV7-8; CDR3 protein: ASSSPDERGSHNEQF
clone size: few; V gene: TRBV18; CDR3 protein: ASSPPSGGTSYEQY
clone size: .; V gene: TRBV7-9; CDR3 protein: ASSLGGVLGEQF
clone size: .; V gene: TRBV20-1; CDR3 protein: SASRPGSNNEQF
clone size: few; V gene: TRBV4-2; CDR3 protein: ASSQDRAESHNEQF
clone size: few; V gene: TRBV5-5; CDR3 protein: ASGPRYVGEQF
clone size: .; V gene: TRBV14; CDR3 protein: ASSQVGIEQY
clone size: .; V gene: TRBV11-2; CDR3 protein: ASSLGWPEELF
clone size: .; V gene: TRBV28; CDR3 protein: ASSLWGQGADEQF
clone size: .; V gene: TRBV20-1; CDR3 protein: SALTPLSTDTQY
clone size: few; V gene: TRBV5-1; CDR3 protein: ASSLVPSGGNYNEQF
clone size: few; V gene: TRBV30; CDR3 protein: AWGTGRNQPQH
clone size: few; V gene: TRBV3-1; CDR3 protein: ASSQGPGQGNQPQH
clone size: few; V gene: TRBV20-1; CDR3 protein: SARRAAASTDTQY
clone size: few; V gene: TRBV12-3/TRBV12-4; CDR3 protein: ASRPGSGGPSDTQY
clone size: .; V gene: TRBV4-1; CDR3 protein: ASSQTTGGHYEQY
clone size: many; V gene: TRBV7-3; CDR3 protein: ASSLRGYKEETQY
clone size: .; V gene: TRBV7-2; CDR3 protein: ASSRLGGRDTRY
clone size: many; V gene: TRBV4-2; CDR3 protein: ASSQDGGQPQH
clone size: few; V gene: TRBV21-1; CDR3 protein: ASSKEEQNTEAF